This record concerns one TCR beta chain sequence. This record comes from a study of shared clonotypes between healthy human individuals. The CDR3 spans 14 residues. Per the germline V gene, CDR1 is SEHNR and CDR2 is FQNEAQ (reference sequence). The ends lost 5 bases at V and 4 bases at J; junction bases unmatched: 3. Using immunoSEQ multiplex PCR, the repertoire was profiled, and TCRdb retains in-frame clones only, with some absent. Of roughly 720,000 clones listed, 90% are singletons. The chain uses TRBV7-9 and TRBJ1-2, with TRBD1 matching 11 bases. The source material was memory CD8+ T cells from PBMCs. The subset was: CD45RO+ cells pooled with CCR7-negative TemRA cells. This TCR derives from a man aged 18 to 30 in good health. Some clones in this sample may be carry-over from other donors' samples. The CDR3 bases are TGTGCCAGCAGCCGAGGGACAGGGGGCTATGGCTACACCTTC. As protein: CASSRGTGGYGYTF.